Shown below are 26 T cell receptor beta chains from a single sample sequenced in a study of OX40 agonist ivuxolimab in advanced cancers. Profiled with immunoSEQ multiplex PCR; TCRdb holds only in-frame clones, not every one. This sample carries fewer than 20,000 clones, approximately 92% of them seen once, and the ten largest clones take under 9%. Sequencing was performed on CD4+ or CD8+ T cells sorted from blood, taken in a trial of the OX40 agonist ivuxolimab. Receptors were obtained from an adult with an advanced solid tumor such as melanoma, head and neck, liver or kidney cancer.

The genes are TRBV5-6 and TRBJ1-2, with D hard to call. CDR3 length: 13 amino acids. Germline V gene data show CDR1 as SGHDT and CDR2 as YYEEEE. V was shortened by 0 bases and J by 2 bases, with 5 bases between the two germline ends. As DNA, the CDR3 is TGTGCCAGCAGCTTGGAAGGCAACTATGGCTACACCTTC. It codes for CASSLEGNYGYTF.

In nucleotides, the CDR3 is TGTGCCAGCATGGCGTTCCAAGAGACCCAGTACTTC. It translates to CASMAFQETQYF. J is TRBJ2-5 and V is TRBV2, with unresolved D. V shed 7 bases and J shed 1 base, with 7 bases lying between them. The CDR3 is 12 amino acids. The germline V gene has CDR1 SNHLY and CDR2 FYNNEI.

The rearrangement joins TRBV10-3 to TRBJ2-5; the D is unclear. The V end lost 0 bases, the J end lost 1 base, and 6 bases lay between the germline ends. The CDR3 is made up of 14 amino acids. Germline V gives CDR1 ENHRY, CDR2 SYGVKD. CDR3 DNA sequence: TGTGCCATCAGTGAGTCCTACGTCCAAGAGACCCAGTACTTC. Protein: CAISESYVQETQYF.

The V gene is TRBV29-1, the J gene TRBJ1-1, with 9 nucleotides matching TRBD1. Germline V gives CDR1 SQVTM, CDR2 ANQGSEA. The trim removed 3 bases at V and 1 base at J, leaving 3 bases unmatched. This CDR3 comprises 14 residues. CDR3 sequence: CSVEAGQGNTEAFF. CDR3 coding DNA: TGCAGCGTTGAGGCGGGACAGGGGAACACTGAAGCTTTCTTT.

For the CDR3, the DNA is TGCAGCGTTGAAGATCAGGTGAACACCGGGGAGCTGTTTTTT. This sequence encodes CSVEDQVNTGELFF. The V and J genes are TRBV29-1 and TRBJ2-2; D is undetermined. Germline values: CDR1 SQVTM, CDR2 ANQGSEA. This CDR3 has 14 amino acids. V lost 0 bases and J 1 base, leaving 6 bases between the germline ends.

The chain couples TRBV14 to TRBJ1-3; the D gene is possibly TRBD1 (6 bases). The CDR3 is made up of 16 amino acids. The V gene's germline CDR1 is SGHDN and CDR2 FVKESK. The V gene lost 3 bases and the J gene lost 2 bases, with 14 bases spanning the gap. The DNA for the CDR3 is TGTGCCAGCAGCCAGGACAGCCTCGAGCCTGGAAACACCATATATTTT. Amino acids: CASSQDSLEPGNTIYF. The full variable domain, in which reference TRBV14 and TRBJ1-3 provide the parts outside the CDR3, is EAGVTQFPSHSVIEKGQTVTLRCDPISGHDNLYWYRRVMGKEIKFLLHFVKESKQDESGMPNNRFLAERTGGTYSTLKVQPAELEDSGVYFCASSQDSLEPGNTIYFGEGSWLTVV.

This chain connects TRBV14 to TRBJ2-1; tentatively, D is TRBD1 or TRBD2 (7 bases each). The CDR3 runs 16 residues. Trimming took off 1 base at V and 8 bases at J, with 18 bases between the two ends. The germline CDR1 and CDR2 sequences are SGHDN and FVKESK. The CDR3 nucleotides read TGTGCCAGCAGCCAAGTAGGGGGCGGGAGACTTTATGAGCAGTTCTTC. Translating it yields CASSQVGGGRLYEQFF. Variable domain in full (rest from reference TRBV14 and TRBJ2-1): EAGVTQFPSHSVIEKGQTVTLRCDPISGHDNLYWYRRVMGKEIKFLLHFVKESKQDESGMPNNRFLAERTGGTYSTLKVQPAELEDSGVYFCASSQVGGGRLYEQFFGPGTRLTVL.

J is TRBJ2-3 and V is TRBV7-8; possibly TRBD1 or TRBD2 for D (6 bases each). The germline V gene encodes CDR1 SGHVS and CDR2 FQNEAQ. The V and J ends lost 5 bases and 6 bases respectively, with 9 bases between them. The CDR3 is 12 amino acids. The CDR3 loop is CASSQGGDTQYF. CDR3 DNA sequence: TGTGCCAGCAGCCAAGGGGGGGATACGCAGTATTTT. The complete variable domain, with remaining parts taken from reference TRBV7-8 and TRBJ2-3, reads GAGVSQSPRYKVAKRGQDVALRCDPISGHVSLFWYQQALGQGPEFLTYFQNEAQLDKSGLPSDRFFAERPEGSVSTLKIQRTQQEDSAVYLCASSQGGDTQYFGPGTRLTVL.

J is TRBJ2-4 and V is TRBV11-3, with TRBD2 matching 7 bases. The CDR3 is 20 amino acids. V lost 5 bases and J lost 0; bases outside the gene matches: 19. Per germline, CDR1 SGHNT and CDR2 YENEEA. The CDR3 region is CASSPASGKTLLPAKNIQYF. Here the CDR3 DNA reads TGTGCCAGCAGCCCAGCTAGCGGAAAAACTCTACTGCCAGCCAAAAACATTCAGTACTTC.

The chain has TRBV21-1 and TRBJ2-7; TRBD2 is the table's D call, not checked against the DNA. TRBV21-1 is assigned pseudogene status. The length of the CDR3 is 18 residues. The CDR3 DNA is TGTGCCAGCAGCAAGTCAGGACTAGCGGGCCCAAGCTCCTACGAGCAGTACTTC. It yields the protein CASSKSGLAGPSSYEQYF.

This rearrangement joins TRBV9 to TRBJ2-3; 10 nucleotides agree with TRBD2. This CDR3 is 16 amino acids long. CDR1 and CDR2 from the germline V gene are SGDLS and YYNGEE. J gave up 1 base and V 4 bases, and 6 bases lay outside the gene matches. The CDR3 DNA follows: TGTGCCAGCAGCCCGAGAGCGGGAGGGGGCACAGATACGCAGTATTTT. It yields the protein CASSPRAGGGTDTQYF.

The V gene is TRBV7-2, the J gene TRBJ2-1, with a possible D match to TRBD1 (6 bases). Germline CDR1 is SGHTA and CDR2 is FQGNSA. This CDR3 region has 14 residues. Trimming pared 5 bases from V and 4 bases from J, leaving 12 bases between. CDR3 nucleotides: TGTGCCAGCAGCCCATGGACAGCTTACAATGAGCAGTTCTTC. The encoded protein is CASSPWTAYNEQFF.

CDR3 nucleotides: TGCAGCTTTAAGGGCGGGGACAGGGATAATTCTGGGGCCAACGTCCTGACTTTC. The encoded protein is CSFKGGDRDNSGANVLTF. The rearrangement joins TRBV29-1 to TRBJ2-6; 9 nucleotides agree with TRBD1. The V segment lost 8 bases and the J segment 1 base; nucleotides outside the gene matches: 15. The CDR3 consists of 18 residues. Germline V gives CDR1 SQVTM, CDR2 ANQGSEA.

CDR3 in amino acids: CATRGTEAFF. CDR3 DNA sequence: TGTGCCACCCGGGGGACTGAAGCTTTCTTT. The chain employs TRBV19 and TRBJ1-1; weak D call: TRBD1 (5 bases). This CDR3 has 10 residues. In germline, CDR1 is LNHDA, CDR2 SQIVND (reference sequence). Trimming removed 10 bases at V and 5 bases at J, with 8 bases between.

J is TRBJ2-5 and V is TRBV6-5; tentatively, D is TRBD1 (5 bases). CDR1 and CDR2 (germline): MNHEY, SVGAGI. Trimming pared 6 bases from V and 5 bases from J, leaving 16 bases between. This CDR3 has 14 amino acids. The CDR3 sequence: CASRRHVAGETQYF. The CDR3 nucleotides read TGTGCCAGCAGAAGACACGTAGCAGGGGAGACCCAGTACTTC.

The V and J genes are TRBV5-4 and TRBJ2-7, with 7 bases lining up with TRBD1. Germline V gene data show CDR1 as SGHNT and CDR2 as YYREEE (reference sequence). V shed 4 bases and J 2 bases; nucleotides not matched to a gene: 3. This CDR3 spans 13 amino acids. The CDR3 protein is CASSAGTAYEQYF. CDR3 coding DNA: TGTGCCAGCAGCGCAGGGACAGCCTACGAGCAGTACTTC.

The rearrangement uses TRBV20-1 and TRBJ1-2, with D perhaps TRBD1 (6 bases). The CDR3 totals 11 residues. The V gene's germline CDR1 is DFQATT and CDR2 SNEGSKA (reference sequence). V was pared by 4 bases and J by 7 bases, with 10 bases between. As DNA, the CDR3 is TGCAGTGCTACGGGGGGCGGTGGCTACACCTTC. This codes for CSATGGGGYTF.

This sequence joins TRBV4-2 and TRBJ2-7; no clear D. Germline CDR1 LGHNA, CDR2 YNFKEQ. The CDR3 consists of 13 residues. The V end lost 0 bases, the J end lost 3 bases, and 6 bases lay between the germline ends. The DNA of the CDR3 is TGTGCCAGCAGCCAAGAAACTGACTACGAGCAGTACTTC. Translation: CASSQETDYEQYF.

This chain uses TRBV9 with TRBJ1-2, with a tentative D call TRBD1 (6 bases). Germline V gene lookup returns CDR1 SGDLS and CDR2 YYNGEE. The germline V and J ends were trimmed by 0 bases and 3 bases, with 9 bases remaining between them. The CDR3 length is 14 residues. The CDR3 sequence is CASSVGGGDYGYTF. CDR3 DNA sequence: TGTGCCAGCAGCGTAGGTGGGGGCGACTATGGCTACACCTTC.

The CDR3 region has the DNA TGTGCCAGTAGCGAAGGGACGCCTCAGGGCGGCTACACCTTC. Amino acid sequence: CASSEGTPQGGYTF. The rearrangement links TRBV19 to TRBJ1-2; D perhaps matches TRBD1 (5 bases). This CDR3 is 14 amino acids long. Germline V gene data show CDR1 as LNHDA and CDR2 as SQIVND (reference sequence). Trimming cost V 6 bases and J 8 bases, with 19 bases left between them. The full variable domain, completed using reference TRBV19 and TRBJ1-2, is DGGITQSPKYLFRKEGQNVTLSCEQNLNHDAMYWYRQDPGQGLRLIYYSQIVNDFQKGDIAEGYSVSREKKESFPLTVTSAQKNPTAFYLCASSEGTPQGGYTFGSGTRLTVV.

This sequence joins TRBV2 and TRBJ1-1, with D hard to call. The germline V gene encodes CDR1 SNHLY and CDR2 FYNNEI. The CDR3 length is 13 residues. V dropped 8 bases and J dropped 1 base, with 11 bases sitting between them. In DNA, the CDR3 is TGTGCCAGCGAGGCGGGTTGGAACACTGAAGCTTTCTTT. Its protein product is CASEAGWNTEAFF.

This sequence joins TRBV29-1 and TRBJ1-1; D uncertain. Germline V lookup: CDR1 SQVTM, CDR2 ANQGSEA. Trimming stripped 4 bases from V and 4 bases from J, with 13 bases between. CDR3 length equals 13 residues. The CDR3 coding sequence is TGCAGCGTTGCAGGCGGGCCGGTCACTGAAGCTTTCTTT. This gives the protein CSVAGGPVTEAFF.

This clone was picked up a small number of times. V and J are TRBV6-5 and TRBJ2-2; no clear D gene. Germline-derived CDR1 and CDR2 are MNHEY and SVGAGI. Trimming cost V 6 bases and J 2 bases, with 16 bases left between them. The CDR3 length is 16 residues. In DNA form, the CDR3 reads TGTGCCAGCAGCTACCGGGCCCCACCTAACACCGGGGAGCTGTTTTTT. Amino acids: CASSYRAPPNTGELFF.

This sequence joins TRBV25-1 and TRBJ2-2; D gene uncertain. Germline V CDR1 and CDR2: MGHDK, SYGVNS. This CDR3 has 16 amino acids. Deletions cut 3 bases from V and 7 bases from J, with 18 bases between. The CDR3: CASSDSPLRVGGELFF. The CDR3 region has the DNA TGTGCCAGCAGTGATAGTCCACTCCGGGTCGGCGGGGAGCTGTTTTTT.

This clone was seen only a few times. This chain connects TRBV27 to TRBJ2-6; D might be TRBD1 (5 bases). V shed 0 bases and J shed 1 base, with 7 bases lying between them. Germline V CDR1 and CDR2: MNHEY, SMNVEV (reference sequence). This CDR3 contains 16 residues. DNA for the CDR3: TGTGCCAGCAGTTTATCGGCAGGGTCTGGGGCCAACGTCCTGACTTTC. Translation gives CASSLSAGSGANVLTF.

This clone has only one observation. This CDR3 is CASSRWGGGGTEAFF. DNA for the CDR3: TGTGCCAGCAGCCGCTGGGGGGGCGGTGGCACTGAAGCTTTCTTT. The rearrangement joins TRBV11-3 to TRBJ1-1; TRBD1 might be the D (6 bases). V was shortened by 5 bases and J by 4 bases, with 17 bases between the two germline ends. CDR1 is SGHNT and CDR2 is YENEEA in the germline V gene. The CDR3 consists of 15 residues.